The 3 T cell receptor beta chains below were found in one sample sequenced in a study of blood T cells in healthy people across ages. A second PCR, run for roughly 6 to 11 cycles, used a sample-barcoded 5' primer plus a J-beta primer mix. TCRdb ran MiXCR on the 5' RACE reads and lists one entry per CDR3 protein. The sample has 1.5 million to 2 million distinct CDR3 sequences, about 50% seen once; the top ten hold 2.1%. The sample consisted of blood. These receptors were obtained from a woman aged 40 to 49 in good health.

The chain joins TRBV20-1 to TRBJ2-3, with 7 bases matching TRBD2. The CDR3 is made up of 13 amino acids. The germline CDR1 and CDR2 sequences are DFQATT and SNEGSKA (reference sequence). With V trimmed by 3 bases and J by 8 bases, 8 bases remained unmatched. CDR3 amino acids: CSARGLNPGTQYF. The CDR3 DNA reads TGCAGTGCTAGGGGACTAAATCCAGGTACGCAGTATTTT.

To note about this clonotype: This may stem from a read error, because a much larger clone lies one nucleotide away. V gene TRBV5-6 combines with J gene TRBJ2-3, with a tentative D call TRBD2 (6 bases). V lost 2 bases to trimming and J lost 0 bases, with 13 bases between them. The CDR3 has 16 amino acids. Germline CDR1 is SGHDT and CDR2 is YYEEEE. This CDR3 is CASSFLAVGSTDTQYF. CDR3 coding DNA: TGTGCCAGCAGCTTTTTAGCGGTGGGAAGCACAGATACGCAGTATTTT.

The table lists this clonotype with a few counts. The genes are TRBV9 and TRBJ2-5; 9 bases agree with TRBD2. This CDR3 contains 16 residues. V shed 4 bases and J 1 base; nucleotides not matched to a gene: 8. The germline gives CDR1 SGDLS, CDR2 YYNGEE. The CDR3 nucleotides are TGTGCCAGCAGCACCCGAGTAGCGGGGGCCCAAGAGACCCAGTACTTC. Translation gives CASSTRVAGAQETQYF.